This TCR beta chain was captured by sequencing in a study of blood T cell repertoires in COVID-19. Across the study: Italy, Spain and the United States were the sources of the convalescent and acute COVID-19 samples. T cells, B-cell-depleted T cells, or PBMCs supplied cDNA or gDNA.

This clone was observed many times. The CDR3 has 15 amino acids. Germline V gene lookup returns CDR1 ENHRY and CDR2 SYGVKD. Trimming shortened V by 6 bases and J by 8 bases, and 22 bases separated the two germline ends. Assay: immunoSEQ multiplex PCR; the TCRdb copy retains only in-frame clones and omits some. This table holds roughly 270,000 clones, over 75% found once. The clonotype comes from a man aged 18-30 years with active or convalescent COVID-19. The rearrangement uses TRBV10-3 and TRBJ1-2; D gene unclear. Sequenced input: peripheral blood. CDR3 nucleotides: TGTGCCATCAGACCCCGTTTGGGGAGTATGAGGGGCTACACCTTC. This translates into CAIRPRLGSMRGYTF.